Listed here are 25 T cell receptor beta chains from one sample, sequenced in a study of T cells after yellow fever vaccination. TCRdb itself ran the 5' RACE reads through MiXCR, one entry per CDR3 protein. The sample shows approximately 350,000 distinct CDR3 sequences, around 10% of them seen only once. The sequenced sample was PBMCs, obtained on the day of the first yellow fever vaccination. These receptors came from a man younger than 30 who received the YFV17D yellow fever vaccine.

The V call is TRBV20-1, the J call TRBJ2-7; either TRBD1 or TRBD2 may supply D (5 bases each). Germline V gene lookup returns CDR1 DFQATT and CDR2 SNEGSKA (reference sequence). V gave up 6 bases and J gave up 3 bases, with 9 bases separating them. The CDR3 is 11 amino acids. The CDR3 DNA reads TGCAGTGCGGGACCGGGCTACGAGCAGTACGTC. Translated: CSAGPGYEQYV.

Only a few counts were recorded for this clonotype. The chain employs TRBV4-1 and TRBJ1-2; D is unclear. The CDR3 runs to 13 residues. Germline CDR1 is MGHRA and CDR2 is YSYEKL. V lost 0 bases and J lost 7, with 9 bases in between. In DNA, the CDR3 is TGCGCCAGCAGCCAAGAGTCCGGGTTTGGCTACACCTTC. This encodes CASSQESGFGYTF.

The CDR3 loop reads CASSFEGFSEQFF. In DNA, the CDR3 is TGTGCCAGCAGCTTCGAGGGGTTTAGTGAGCAGTTCTTC. J is TRBJ2-1 and V is TRBV7-8; the D gene could be TRBD1 or TRBD2 (5 bases each). Trimming left V 3 bases short and J 9 bases short, with 12 bases between. There are 13 residues in the CDR3. The germline gives CDR1 SGHVS, CDR2 FQNEAQ.

This clonotype was counted only a few times. The J gene is TRBJ2-3, the V gene TRBV7-9, with 8 bases matching TRBD2. Germline values: CDR1 SEHNR, CDR2 FQNEAQ (reference sequence). This CDR3 comprises 17 residues. J was trimmed by 2 bases and V by 4 bases; bases with no gene match: 11. CDR3 sequence (DNA): TGTGCCAGCAGCTCGACACGAGCGGGGGCCTCCACAGATACGCAGTATTTT. Its protein product is CASSSTRAGASTDTQYF.

V gene TRBV15 combines with J gene TRBJ1-2; D unclear. V was clipped by 0 bases and J by 10 bases, with 15 bases between them. The CDR3 has 14 residues. Germline V gene lookup returns CDR1 LNHNV and CDR2 YYDKDF (reference sequence). The CDR3 region has the DNA TGTGCCACCAGCAGAGATTTTACGGTCAAGGACTACACCTTC. It yields the protein CATSRDFTVKDYTF.

This clonotype came up many times. The rearrangement uses TRBV5-6 and TRBJ2-7; the match to TRBD1 covers 11 bases. Germline CDR1 SGHDT, CDR2 YYEEEE. The V and J ends lost 4 bases and 4 bases, in that order; junction bases with no gene match: 13. CDR3 length: 17 residues. The CDR3 reads CASSRTGGETNPYEQYF. In DNA, the CDR3 is TGTGCCAGCAGCCGGACAGGGGGCGAAACAAACCCTTACGAGCAGTACTTC.

This clonotype was counted between two and nine times. The V call is TRBV29-1, the J call TRBJ2-3; 10 nucleotides agree with TRBD2. V lost 5 bases and J lost 4; bases outside the gene matches: 9. The CDR3 is made up of 15 amino acids. Germline CDR1 is SQVTM and CDR2 is ANQGSEA. The CDR3 sequence: CSVKRAGGQADTQYF. CDR3 in DNA: TGCAGCGTTAAGCGAGCGGGGGGGCAGGCAGATACGCAGTATTTT.

The chain couples TRBV11-2 to TRBJ2-5; 9 nucleotides agree with TRBD2. CDR3 length: 19 amino acids. V gave up 10 bases and J gave up 5 bases; unmatched junction bases: 26. CDR1 and CDR2 from the germline V gene are SGHAT and FQNNGV. This CDR3 reads CATGASVKSSGGLRETQYF. The CDR3 DNA sequence: TGTGCCACAGGAGCCAGCGTAAAGAGTAGCGGGGGCCTCCGTGAGACCCAGTACTTC.

This clonotype was detected only a few times. V is TRBV4-3 and J is TRBJ2-1; the D call may be TRBD1 or TRBD2 (5 bases each). Trimming took 7 bases from V and 6 from J, leaving 19 bases between them. CDR1 and CDR2 (germline): LGHNA, YSLEER. CDR3 length: 15 residues. CDR3: CASTLRGRGPNEQFF. The CDR3 DNA is TGCGCCAGCACTTTAAGGGGACGGGGCCCCAATGAGCAGTTCTTC.

V is TRBV7-2 and J is TRBJ2-1; D is possibly TRBD2 (7 bases). Germline V gives CDR1 SGHTA, CDR2 FQGNSA. This CDR3 spans 14 amino acids. V was trimmed by 6 bases and J by 9 bases, leaving 18 bases between them. CDR3 in amino acids: CASRVRGGGTEQFF. For the CDR3, the DNA is TGTGCCAGCAGAGTAAGGGGAGGGGGGACTGAGCAGTTCTTC.

This clonotype was seen more than once but under ten times. The chain combines TRBV5-1 with TRBJ2-5; 8 bases agree with TRBD2. The CDR3 consists of 16 residues. The ends lost 3 bases at V and 2 bases at J; junction bases unmatched: 9. The germline gives CDR1 SGHRS, CDR2 YFSETQ. The CDR3 protein is CASSSGGAGQQETQYF. The DNA for the CDR3 is TGCGCCAGCAGCTCGGGGGGGGCCGGACAGCAAGAGACCCAGTACTTC.

This clonotype was seen a few times. V and J are TRBV4-1 and TRBJ2-1, with 9 bases identical to TRBD2. CDR1 and CDR2 (germline): MGHRA, YSYEKL. The V gene end was trimmed by 0 bases and the J gene end by 0 bases; junction bases not matched to a gene: 6. The CDR3 contains 18 residues. The CDR3 DNA is TGCGCCAGCAGCCAAGATTCGCGGGGGGGCCCCTCCTACAATGAGCAGTTCTTC. Its translation: CASSQDSRGGPSYNEQFF.

The gene calls are TRBV7-2 and TRBJ2-6, with no clear D. CDR3 length: 17 amino acids. V dropped 3 bases and J dropped 0 bases, with 12 bases sitting between them. Germline loops: CDR1 SGHTA, CDR2 FQGNSA. In nucleotides, the CDR3 is TGTGCCAGCAGCTTTTCAGTCCGAAGCTCTGGGGCCAACGTCCTGACTTTC. Translating it yields CASSFSVRSSGANVLTF.

The chain joins TRBV11-2 to TRBJ1-1; D is possibly TRBD1 (5 bases). Trimming stripped 5 bases from V and 13 bases from J, with 23 bases between. The CDR3 loop spans 14 amino acids. Germline lookup yields CDR1 SGHAT and CDR2 FQNNGV. CDR3 amino acids: CASSISSGTGSVFF. The CDR3 coding sequence is TGTGCCAGCAGCATATCGTCCGGGACGGGGTCGGTTTTCTTT.

This clonotype appeared a few times. This rearrangement joins TRBV6-1 to TRBJ2-7, with 7 bases fitting TRBD1. Trimming cost V 4 bases and J 2 bases; bases outside gene matches: 2. The CDR3 consists of 13 residues. Per germline, CDR1 MNHNS and CDR2 SASEGT. CDR3 residues: CASSVGTAYEQYV. The CDR3 DNA is TGTGCCAGCAGTGTCGGGACAGCCTACGAGCAGTACGTC.

This chain uses TRBV27 with TRBJ2-7; TRBD1 matches 7 bases. The germline gives CDR1 MNHEY, CDR2 SMNVEV (reference sequence). The CDR3 has 13 amino acids. After removal of 5 bases from V and 9 bases from J, the junction contained 10 bases not matched to a gene. The CDR3: CASSLKTGNMQYF. CDR3 DNA: TGTGCCAGCAGTCTGAAGACAGGGAACATGCAGTACTTC.

In its sample, this clonotype was seen a few times. The chain joins TRBV7-6 to TRBJ1-3; no reliable D call. Per germline, CDR1 SGHVS and CDR2 FNYEAQ. The CDR3 contains 16 residues. With 3 bases removed from V and 0 bases from J, the gap between germline ends came to 12 bases. The CDR3: CASSLGMGSSGNTIYF. The CDR3 bases are TGTGCCAGCAGCTTGGGAATGGGAAGCTCTGGAAACACCATATATTTT.

The rearrangement links TRBV19 to TRBJ2-1; TRBD2 might be the D (6 bases). Germline lookup yields CDR1 LNHDA and CDR2 SQIVND (reference sequence). Trimming stripped 7 bases from V and 8 bases from J, with 15 bases between. CDR3 length: 13 amino acids. The CDR3 DNA reads TGTGCCAGTAAGACAGCGGGTCCCGATGAGCAGTTCTTC. The encoded protein is CASKTAGPDEQFF.

The chain combines TRBV29-1 with TRBJ2-7, with 10 bases that match TRBD1. V lost 3 bases to trimming and J lost 4 bases; unmatched junction nucleotides: 3. CDR3 length: 13 residues. The V gene's germline CDR1 is SQVTM and CDR2 ANQGSEA. DNA of the CDR3: TGCAGCGTTGAGGGGGGACAGGGGTACGAGCAGTACTTC. This sequence encodes CSVEGGQGYEQYF.

This clonotype was counted ten times or more. The V call is TRBV27, the J call TRBJ2-7, with D possibly matching TRBD2 (6 bases). There are 15 residues in the CDR3. Trimming left V 4 bases short and J 5 bases short, with 18 bases between. CDR1 and CDR2 (germline): MNHEY, SMNVEV (reference sequence). CDR3: CASSSRDWGADEQYF. The CDR3 DNA follows: TGTGCCAGCAGTTCCCGGGACTGGGGCGCGGACGAGCAGTACTTC.

This chain uses TRBV7-2 with TRBJ2-7; 9 bases map to TRBD1. After removal of 4 bases from V and 3 bases from J, the junction contained 10 bases not matched to a gene. Germline V gene data show CDR1 as SGHTA and CDR2 as FQGNSA. This CDR3 is built from 16 residues. CDR3 nucleotides: TGTGCCAGCAGCTCCGGGCCCCCGGGACAGGGCTACGAGCAGTACGTC. It specifies CASSSGPPGQGYEQYV.

The chain carries TRBV4-2 and TRBJ2-5; perhaps TRBD2 as D (5 bases). Germline values: CDR1 LGHNA, CDR2 YNFKEQ. The V gene lost 2 bases and the J gene lost 2 bases, with 30 bases spanning the gap. The CDR3 spans 21 residues. The chain's CDR3 is CASSQFLRGSQANVPQETQYF. The CDR3 nucleotides are TGTGCCAGCAGCCAATTTCTTCGGGGTTCCCAGGCGAACGTACCACAAGAGACCCAGTACTTC.

The chain joins TRBV7-9 to TRBJ1-2, with D hard to call. Germline V lookup: CDR1 SEHNR, CDR2 FQNEAQ (reference sequence). V shed 3 bases and J shed 0 bases, with 8 bases lying between them. The CDR3 is 14 residues long. The CDR3 sequence: CASSLAAPNYGYTF. DNA for the CDR3: TGTGCCAGCAGCTTGGCCGCTCCTAACTATGGCTACACCTTC.

In its sample, this clonotype was seen many times. The chain uses TRBV10-3 and TRBJ2-3, with TRBD1 matching over 7 bases. The CDR3 loop spans 14 amino acids. Trimming cost V 6 bases and J 3 bases; bases outside gene matches: 6. Germline values: CDR1 ENHRY, CDR2 SYGVKD. The CDR3 region is CAISIGGATDTQYF. CDR3 sequence (DNA): TGTGCCATCAGCATAGGGGGCGCGACAGATACGCAGTATTTT.

The rearrangement joins TRBV28 to TRBJ1-6; TRBD1 might be the D (5 bases). V lost 4 bases to trimming and J lost 0 bases, with 10 bases between them. Germline assignment: CDR1 MDHEN and CDR2 SYDVKM. This CDR3 spans 16 amino acids. The CDR3 loop is CASSSTDSSYNSPLHF. In DNA, the CDR3 is TGTGCCAGCAGTTCTACAGACAGCTCCTATAATTCACCCCTCCACTTT.